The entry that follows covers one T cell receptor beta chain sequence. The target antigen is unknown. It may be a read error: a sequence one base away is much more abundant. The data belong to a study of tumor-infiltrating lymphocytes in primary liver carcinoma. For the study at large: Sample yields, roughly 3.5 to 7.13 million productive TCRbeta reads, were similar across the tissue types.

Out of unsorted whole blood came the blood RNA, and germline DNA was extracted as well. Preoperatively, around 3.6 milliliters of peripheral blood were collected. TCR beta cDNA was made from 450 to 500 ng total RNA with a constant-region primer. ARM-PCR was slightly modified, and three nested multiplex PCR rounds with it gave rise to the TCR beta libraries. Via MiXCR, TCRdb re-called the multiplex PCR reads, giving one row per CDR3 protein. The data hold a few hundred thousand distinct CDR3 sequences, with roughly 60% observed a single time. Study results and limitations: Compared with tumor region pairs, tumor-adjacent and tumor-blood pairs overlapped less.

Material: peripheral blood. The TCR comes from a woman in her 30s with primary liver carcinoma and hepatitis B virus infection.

CDR3: CAGSQVFQPDEQYF. Here the CDR3 DNA reads TGCGCCGGCAGCCAAGTTTTCCAGCCAGACGAGCAGTACTTC. This chain connects TRBV4-1 to TRBJ2-7; no reliable D call. CDR1 is MGHRA, CDR2 YSYEKL, per germline. The CDR3 sequence is 14 residues long.